The 24 T cell receptor beta chains listed next were all sequenced from one sample in a study of T cell responses to AZD1222 COVID-19 vaccine. Clones were read by immunoSEQ multiplex PCR, and TCRdb kept only the in-frame ones, dropping some. This table holds about 78,000 clones, roughly nine tenths found once. The sample consisted of peripheral blood, taken 28 days after the second AZD1222 dose. The receptor set was obtained from an adult who received the AZD1222 COVID-19 vaccine.

In this sample, this clone turned up once. The V gene is TRBV12-3 or TRBV12-4, the J gene TRBJ2-7; D uncertain. Trimming shortened V by 6 bases and J by 0 bases, and 3 bases separated the two germline ends. The length of the CDR3 is 11 residues. CDR3 bases: TGTGCCAGCAGAGCCTCCTACGAGCAGTACTTC. Translated, it gives CASRASYEQYF.

The chain couples TRBV30 to TRBJ2-4; no clear D. This CDR3 is built from 16 residues. Per germline, CDR1 GTSNPN and CDR2 SVGIG (reference sequence). V lost 3 bases to trimming and J lost 0 bases, with 15 bases between them. The CDR3 is CAWSGLLEIAKNIQYF. For the CDR3, the DNA is TGTGCCTGGAGCGGGCTTCTGGAAATAGCCAAAAACATTCAGTACTTC.

The J gene is TRBJ1-4, the V gene TRBV19; the D is unclear. V lost 9 bases and J 5 bases, leaving 13 bases between the germline ends. This CDR3 is 13 amino acids long. Per the germline V gene, CDR1 is LNHDA and CDR2 is SQIVND (reference sequence). The CDR3 sequence: CASSGGPNEKLFF. The CDR3 DNA follows: TGTGCCAGCTCGGGTGGGCCAAATGAAAAACTGTTTTTT. Full variable domain (rest looked up from reference TRBV19 and TRBJ1-4): DGGITQSPKYLFRKEGQNVTLSCEQNLNHDAMYWYRQDPGQGLRLIYYSQIVNDFQKGDIAEGYSVSREKKESFPLTVTSAQKNPTAFYLCASSGGPNEKLFFGSGTQLSVL.

The chain links TRBV3-1 (or the pseudogene TRBV3-2) to TRBJ1-2; the match to TRBD1 covers 7 bases. V lost 2 bases and J lost 2; bases outside the gene matches: 8. The CDR3 consists of 16 residues. CDR1 and CDR2 from the germline V gene are LGHDT and YNNKEL (reference sequence). CDR3 in amino acids: CASSQILTGKNYGYTF. The CDR3 DNA follows: TGTGCCAGCAGCCAAATCTTGACAGGGAAAAACTATGGCTACACCTTC.

The chain uses TRBV7-3 and TRBJ1-1; possibly TRBD1 for D (5 bases). CDR1 and CDR2 from the germline V gene are SGHTA and FQGTGA. The V end was cut by 5 bases, the J end by 2 bases, with 12 bases between. The CDR3 is 14 amino acids. The CDR3 spells CASSPQGGNTEAFF. The CDR3 DNA reads TGTGCCAGCAGCCCCCAGGGTGGAAACACTGAAGCTTTCTTT.

This clone was seen only once. This chain connects TRBV6-5 to TRBJ1-2; 8 nucleotides match TRBD1. Per the germline V gene, CDR1 is MNHEY and CDR2 is SVGAGI. The CDR3 is made up of 14 amino acids. Germline trimming cut 5 bases from V and 6 bases from J; bases unmatched to any gene: 8. CDR3 protein: CASSILTGEDGYTF. The CDR3 coding sequence is TGTGCCAGCAGTATTTTGACAGGGGAGGATGGCTACACCTTC.

This chain links TRBV28 with TRBJ1-5, with D perhaps matching TRBD1 (6 bases). This CDR3 contains 14 residues. In germline, CDR1 is MDHEN, CDR2 SYDVKM. Trimming removed 9 bases at V and 3 bases at J, with 15 bases between. CDR3 in amino acids: CASPPGANNQPQHF. The DNA for the CDR3 is TGTGCCAGTCCCCCGGGGGCGAACAATCAGCCCCAGCATTTT.

As to this clone: The junction does not match germline at one end; this may be a read error. This chain uses TRBV4-2 with TRBJ2-2; perhaps TRBD2 as D (5 bases). Germline assignment: CDR1 LGHNA and CDR2 YNFKEQ. The CDR3 sequence is 14 residues long. In DNA form, the CDR3 reads TGTGCCAGCAGCCAAGAAAAGATACGGGGAGCGAAAATTTTT. Its protein is CASSQEKIRGAKIF.

This clone was counted between two and nine times. V gene TRBV6-5 combines with J gene TRBJ1-3; D gene ambiguous. Looked up from germline, CDR1 is MNHEY and CDR2 is SVGAGI. The V and J ends lost 6 bases and 4 bases respectively, with 13 bases between them. The CDR3 has 14 residues. The DNA of the CDR3 is TGTGCCAGCAGCTCGGCGGTTGGCGGAAACACCATATATTTT. Encoded protein: CASSSAVGGNTIYF.

V and J are TRBV4-2 and TRBJ2-4; D possibly uses TRBD1 or TRBD2 (5 bases each). Trimming removed 0 bases from V and 5 bases from J, with 17 bases in between. The CDR3 loop spans 17 amino acids. CDR1 is LGHNA and CDR2 is YNFKEQ in the germline V gene. As DNA, the CDR3 is TGTGCCAGCAGCCAAGACTATCCGGGACGTCCGGAAAACATTCAGTACTTC. Protein: CASSQDYPGRPENIQYF.

The rearrangement joins TRBV4-3 to TRBJ1-1, with D unclear. The CDR3 is 14 residues long. Trimming stripped 1 base from V and 5 bases from J, with 11 bases between. Germline-derived CDR1 and CDR2 are LGHNA and YSLEER. The CDR3 loop reads CASSQGEGNTEAFF. The CDR3 coding sequence is TGCGCCAGCAGCCAAGGCGAAGGAAATACTGAAGCTTTCTTT.

J is TRBJ1-1 and V is TRBV28, with D possibly being TRBD1 (5 bases). Germline V gene sequence: CDR1 MDHEN, CDR2 SYDVKM. The CDR3 loop spans 12 amino acids. Trimming cost V 3 bases and J 6 bases, with 8 bases left between them. This CDR3 is CASSLSRAEAFF. Here the CDR3 DNA reads TGTGCCAGCAGTTTGAGCAGGGCTGAAGCTTTCTTT.

This chain joins TRBV7-9 and TRBJ1-2; 7 bases align to TRBD1. The CDR3 consists of 16 residues. V trimming: 5 bases; J trimming: 0 bases; junction bases outside the gene matches: 9. CDR1 SEHNR and CDR2 FQNEAQ come from the germline V gene (reference sequence). This CDR3 reads CASSPGGGLANYGYTF. The DNA of the CDR3 is TGTGCCAGCAGCCCAGGGGGGGGGCTTGCTAACTATGGCTACACCTTC.

This rearrangement joins TRBV5-4 to TRBJ2-5; 7 bases fit TRBD2. The J segment lost 4 bases and the V segment lost 7 bases, leaving 7 bases of the junction unmatched. Germline CDR1 is SGHNT and CDR2 is YYREEE (reference sequence). The length of the CDR3 is 13 residues. CDR3 nucleotides: TGTGCCAGCGGGAGGGCCTCTTCAGAGACCCAGTACTTC. Translating it yields CASGRASSETQYF.

V gene TRBV30 combines with J gene TRBJ2-5; TRBD1 or TRBD2 may be the D gene (5 bases each). Trimming shortened V by 7 bases and J by 4 bases, and 25 bases separated the two germline ends. The length of the CDR3 is 16 residues. The germline V gene has CDR1 GTSNPN and CDR2 SVGIG (reference sequence). CDR3 sequence (DNA): TGTGCCTACAGAACTGTAACCGGGACCAGAGTAGAGACCCAGTACTTC. This sequence encodes CAYRTVTGTRVETQYF.

This clone was seen only once. J is TRBJ1-5 and V is TRBV3-1 (or the pseudogene TRBV3-2); D possibly corresponds to TRBD1 (6 bases). Germline CDR1 reads LGHDT; CDR2 reads YNNKEL (reference sequence). Trimming removed 4 bases at V and 4 bases at J, with 11 bases between. This CDR3 is 14 amino acids long. The CDR3 DNA follows: TGTGCCAGCAGCCCGAGGGGGGGTAATCAGCCCCAGCATTTT. Amino acids: CASSPRGGNQPQHF.

The chain uses TRBV11-2 and TRBJ2-2; 7 bases match TRBD2. CDR3 length equals 15 residues. Germline CDR1 reads SGHAT; CDR2 reads FQNNGV. J gave up 2 bases and V 3 bases, and 3 bases lay outside the gene matches. The CDR3, as DNA: TGTGCCAGCAGCTTGCGGGGGTATAACACCGGGGAGCTGTTTTTT. It translates to CASSLRGYNTGELFF. The full variable domain, in which reference TRBV11-2 and TRBJ2-2 provide the parts outside the CDR3, is EAGVAQSPRYKIIEKRQSVAFWCNPISGHATLYWYQQILGQGPKLLIQFQNNGVVDDSQLPKDRFSAERLKGVDSTLKIQPAKLEDSAVYLCASSLRGYNTGELFFGEGSRLTVL.

This clone was counted once. V is TRBV5-1 and J is TRBJ1-2, with no clear D. The V gene's germline CDR1 is SGHRS and CDR2 YFSETQ. V was shortened by 1 base and J by 0 bases, with 7 bases between the two germline ends. This CDR3 region has 14 residues. CDR3 protein: CASSLTGANYGYTF. CDR3 in DNA: TGCGCCAGCAGCTTGACCGGGGCTAACTATGGCTACACCTTC.

This clone has a single count. The genes are TRBV9 and TRBJ2-3; possibly TRBD2 for D (6 bases). Germline V gene sequence: CDR1 SGDLS, CDR2 YYNGEE. The CDR3 totals 14 residues. The ends were cut back, 7 bases at V and 1 base at J, with 13 bases in the middle. The CDR3, as DNA: TGTGCCAGCTCGGAGGGCCTCGGCACAGATACGCAGTATTTT. It specifies CASSEGLGTDTQYF.

CDR3 sequence (DNA): TGTGCCAGTAGTACACCGACAGGGTCAGCCGAAAAACTGTTTTTT. It translates to CASSTPTGSAEKLFF. This chain connects TRBV19 to TRBJ1-4; 7 nucleotides agree with TRBD1. The CDR3 runs 15 residues. In germline, CDR1 is LNHDA, CDR2 SQIVND (reference sequence). With 4 bases clipped from V and 8 bases from J, the junction kept 10 bases outside the gene matches. Full variable domain (missing parts from reference TRBV19 and TRBJ1-4): DGGITQSPKYLFRKEGQNVTLSCEQNLNHDAMYWYRQDPGQGLRLIYYSQIVNDFQKGDIAEGYSVSREKKESFPLTVTSAQKNPTAFYLCASSTPTGSAEKLFFGSGTQLSVL.

The chain carries TRBV5-1 and TRBJ1-4, with TRBD1 identical over 9 bases. Per the germline V gene, CDR1 is SGHRS and CDR2 is YFSETQ. V lost 4 bases and J lost 7; bases outside the gene matches: 5. The CDR3 spans 14 residues. The CDR3, as DNA: TGCGCCAGCAGCGGGGGACAGGGAGGTGAAAAACTGTTTTTT. Translation: CASSGGQGGEKLFF.

The genes are TRBV4-2 and TRBJ2-1, with unresolved D. Per germline, CDR1 LGHNA and CDR2 YNFKEQ. CDR3 length: 15 residues. With 1 base removed from V and 0 bases from J, the gap between germline ends came to 7 bases. This CDR3 is CASSQVTSSYNEQFF. The CDR3 DNA sequence: TGTGCCAGCAGCCAAGTCACGAGCTCCTACAATGAGCAGTTCTTC.

The J gene is TRBJ2-7, the V gene TRBV19, with TRBD2 matching 11 bases. V gave up 5 bases and J gave up 5 bases; unmatched junction bases: 14. Looked up from germline, CDR1 is LNHDA and CDR2 is SQIVND (reference sequence). There are 17 residues in the CDR3. The CDR3: CASSPVGLAGGPNEQYF. As DNA, the CDR3 is TGTGCCAGTAGTCCCGTTGGGTTAGCGGGAGGGCCTAACGAGCAGTACTTC.

The V call is TRBV7-3, the J call TRBJ2-1; TRBD2 agrees at 8 bases. Germline values: CDR1 SGHTA, CDR2 FQGTGA. Unmatched junction bases numbered 5, after V lost 5 bases and J lost 8 bases. This CDR3 has 13 amino acids. CDR3 sequence: CASSQAGVYEQFF. As DNA, the CDR3 is TGTGCCAGCAGCCAAGCGGGAGTATATGAGCAGTTCTTC. The variable domain in full, with the rest retrieved from reference TRBV7-3 and TRBJ2-1, is GAGVSQTPSNKVTEKGKYVELRCDPISGHTALYWYRQSLGQGPEFLIYFQGTGAADDSGLPNDRFFAVRPEGSVSTLKIQRTERGDSAVYLCASSQAGVYEQFFGPGTRLTVL.